These T cell receptor beta chains were read from a single sample in a study of T cell responses to AZD1222 COVID-19 vaccine. The data were produced by immunoSEQ multiplex PCR, yet TCRdb's version contains in-frame clones alone and is incomplete. The data contain more than 45,000 clones, roughly 80% of them singletons. The material was peripheral blood, obtained on day 0 of AZD1222 vaccination. These receptors were taken from an adult in good health. The CDR3 runs from the conserved cysteine through the conserved F or W. Each record gives: V gene, CDR3 length, clone size, D gene, J gene, CDR3 protein, CDR3 DNA. The D gene is left open where the match is weak. Size is stated for part of the rows, as once, few or many counts, or as a class when the clone is expanded.

TRBV5-1	18	NA	NA	TRBJ1-6	CASSLSGPMVSYNSPLHF	TGCGCCAGCAGCTTGTCAGGGCCGATGGTCTCCTATAATTCACCCCTCCACTTT
TRBV5-8	17	NA	TRBD1	TRBJ1-1	CASSLLRTGYMNTEAFF	TGTGCCAGCAGCTTGTTAAGGACAGGCTACATGAACACTGAAGCTTTCTTT
TRBV10-3	15	NA	NA	TRBJ2-1	CAISDGGAGDNEQFF	TGTGCCATCAGTGACGGCGGAGCGGGCGACAATGAGCAGTTCTTC
TRBV7-2	13	NA	NA	TRBJ1-1	CASSLGEYTEAFF	TGTGCCAGCAGCTTAGGGGAATACACTGAAGCTTTCTTT
TRBV2	14	NA	NA	TRBJ2-1	CASRGRTTNNEQFF	TGTGCCAGCAGGGGACGGACTACTAACAATGAGCAGTTCTTC
TRBV10-1	15	NA	NA	TRBJ1-1	CASSESPGEDTEAFF	TGCGCCAGCAGTGAGTCTCCGGGGGAGGACACTGAAGCTTTCTTT
TRBV16	15	NA	NA	TRBJ1-5	CASSQTSHRNQPQHF	TGTGCCAGCAGCCAAACCTCTCACAGAAATCAGCCCCAGCATTTT
TRBV14	13	NA	TRBD1	TRBJ2-5	CASSPTGRGTQYF	TGTGCCAGCAGCCCGACAGGGAGAGGGACCCAGTACTTC
TRBV27	18	NA	NA	TRBJ2-1	CASQGRGAAEVRYNEQFF	TGTGCCAGCCAGGGCCGGGGGGCCGCGGAGGTACGCTACAATGAGCAGTTCTTC
TRBV5-1	15	NA	NA	TRBJ2-7	CASSSTGGRGNEQYF	TGCGCCAGCAGCTCTACTGGGGGGCGCGGGAACGAGCAGTACTTC
TRBV6-5	14	NA	NA	TRBJ1-1	CASRSTGGSPEAFF	TGTGCCAGCAGGTCGACGGGGGGTTCCCCTGAAGCTTTCTTT
TRBV6-5	15	once	NA	TRBJ2-7	CASSYSGRGNGEQYF	TGTGCCAGCAGTTACTCTGGCAGGGGCAACGGCGAGCAGTACTTC
TRBV5-6	13	NA	NA	TRBJ2-3	CASRTLQTVTQYF	TGTGCCAGCAGAACCCTTCAGACGGTTACGCAGTATTTT